Listed below are T cell receptor beta chains from one sample, sequenced in a study of human T cells and chemical hapten exposure. One entry per CDR3 protein, called by TCRdb with MiXCR from the RACE reads. The table includes approximately 80,000 distinct CDR3 sequences, about 10% detected once. Sequenced here: whole blood, sampled in connection with sensitization to the hapten diphenylcyclopropenone (DPC). The receptors stem from a woman in her 50s with alopecia areata. Some clones in this sample may be carry-over from other donors' samples. The CDR3 runs from the conserved cysteine through the conserved F or W. The order of the fields is D gene, J gene, clone size, V gene, CDR3 DNA, CDR3 protein. D genes are given only for firm matches. Clone size is shown for a subset of rows, as once, few, many or a class of expanded clone.

D gene: TRBD2
J gene: TRBJ2-7
clone size: .
V gene: TRBV4-2
CDR3 DNA: TGTGCCAGCAGCCCCCGGACTAGCGGGGGGACAGAGCGCTACGAGCAGTACTTC
CDR3 protein: CASSPRTSGGTERYEQYF

D gene: TRBD1
J gene: TRBJ1-5
clone size: many
V gene: TRBV20-1
CDR3 DNA: TGCAGTGCCCCGAGTGGACAGGGGTTCAACCAGCCCCAGCATTTT
CDR3 protein: CSAPSGQGFNQPQHF

D gene: .
J gene: TRBJ1-1
clone size: .
V gene: TRBV15
CDR3 DNA: TGTGCCACGTCAGGGGTGAACACTGAAGCTTTCTTT
CDR3 protein: CATSGVNTEAFF

D gene: TRBD2
J gene: TRBJ2-7
clone size: many
V gene: TRBV5-1
CDR3 DNA: TGCGCCAGCAGCCCCGAGGGACTAGCGCCCTACGAGCAGTACTTC
CDR3 protein: CASSPEGLAPYEQYF

D gene: .
J gene: TRBJ2-3
clone size: medium-sized
V gene: TRBV6-2/TRBV6-3
CDR3 DNA: TGTGCCAGCAGTAATGGGGAAGGAGGGGCAGATACGCAGTATTTT
CDR3 protein: CASSNGEGGADTQYF

D gene: .
J gene: TRBJ1-2
clone size: many
V gene: TRBV6-2/TRBV6-3
CDR3 DNA: TGTGCCAGCAGCTCCCCCCGGGGGACGGCTAACTATGGCTACACCTTC
CDR3 protein: CASSSPRGTANYGYTF

D gene: TRBD1
J gene: TRBJ1-3
clone size: .
V gene: TRBV12-3/TRBV12-4
CDR3 DNA: TGTGCCAGCAGGATACAGGGGGTTATCTCTGGAAACACCATATATTTT
CDR3 protein: CASRIQGVISGNTIYF

D gene: .
J gene: TRBJ1-6
clone size: .
V gene: TRBV12-3/TRBV12-4
CDR3 DNA: TGTGCCAGCCGGAGATCCGAGGGTTCACCCCTCCACTTT
CDR3 protein: CASRRSEGSPLHF

D gene: TRBD1
J gene: TRBJ2-1
clone size: many
V gene: TRBV6-6
CDR3 DNA: TGTGCCAGCAGTTACGGGACAGGGGTCCGGTTCTTC
CDR3 protein: CASSYGTGVRFF

D gene: .
J gene: TRBJ1-1
clone size: many
V gene: TRBV5-1
CDR3 DNA: TGTGCCAGCAGTTTGGGGGGGAACACTGAAGCTTTCTTT
CDR3 protein: CASSLGGNTEAFF

D gene: .
J gene: TRBJ1-1
clone size: few
V gene: TRBV6-2/TRBV6-3
CDR3 DNA: TGTGCCAGCAGTTGGCGGTTGAACACTGAAGCTTTCTTT
CDR3 protein: CASSWRLNTEAFF

D gene: TRBD1
J gene: TRBJ2-1
clone size: few
V gene: TRBV28
CDR3 DNA: TGTGCCAGCAGTTCGCCCCGTAAAACAGGGGACCATGAGCAGTTCTTC
CDR3 protein: CASSSPRKTGDHEQFF

D gene: .
J gene: TRBJ2-5
clone size: many
V gene: TRBV6-2/TRBV6-3
CDR3 DNA: TGTGCCAGCAGCCCGGTTGGGCCACAAGAGACCCAGTACTTC
CDR3 protein: CASSPVGPQETQYF

D gene: TRBD1
J gene: TRBJ1-2
clone size: few
V gene: TRBV12-3/TRBV12-4
CDR3 DNA: TGTGCCAGCAGTTTACAGGGGGCTGACTATGGCTACACCTTC
CDR3 protein: CASSLQGADYGYTF

D gene: .
J gene: TRBJ1-5
clone size: many
V gene: TRBV10-3
CDR3 DNA: TGTGCCATCAGTGAGTCGAACCGACAAAGCCAGCATTTT
CDR3 protein: CAISESNRQSQHF

D gene: .
J gene: TRBJ2-2
clone size: many
V gene: TRBV5-8
CDR3 DNA: TGTGCCAGCTACCGGGTCCCCGGGGAGCTGTTTTTT
CDR3 protein: CASYRVPGELFF

D gene: .
J gene: TRBJ1-4
clone size: .
V gene: TRBV29-1
CDR3 DNA: TGCAGCGTCCTGCTCGACCCGGTTGAAAAACTGTTTTTT
CDR3 protein: CSVLLDPVEKLFF

D gene: .
J gene: TRBJ1-1
clone size: many
V gene: TRBV20-1
CDR3 DNA: TGCAGTGCTGGGGGACATTCTCGTGAAGCTTTCTTT
CDR3 protein: CSAGGHSREAFF

D gene: TRBD1
J gene: TRBJ2-5
clone size: .
V gene: TRBV29-1
CDR3 DNA: TGCAGCATTGCCCGGACAGGGGGAGAGACCCAGTACTTC
CDR3 protein: CSIARTGGETQYF

D gene: TRBD1
J gene: TRBJ2-7
clone size: .
V gene: TRBV5-5
CDR3 DNA: TGTGCCAGCAGTACGGACAGGACACACCTTCCTTCCTACGAGCAGTACTTC
CDR3 protein: CASSTDRTHLPSYEQYF

D gene: TRBD2
J gene: TRBJ2-2
clone size: .
V gene: TRBV29-1
CDR3 DNA: TGCAGCGTTGGAGTAGCGGGAGGGCCGGGGACCGGGGAGCTGTTTTTT
CDR3 protein: CSVGVAGGPGTGELFF

D gene: .
J gene: TRBJ1-6
clone size: .
V gene: TRBV6-1
CDR3 DNA: TGTGCCAGCAGGAAGTCCCCCGTTCCTGGTCGGGATGATTCACCCCTCCACTTT
CDR3 protein: CASRKSPVPGRDDSPLHF

D gene: .
J gene: TRBJ2-2
clone size: many
V gene: TRBV11-2
CDR3 DNA: TGTGCCAGCAGCTTCGGGGCCTCACGATCCGGGGAGCTGTTTTTT
CDR3 protein: CASSFGASRSGELFF

D gene: TRBD1
J gene: TRBJ2-2
clone size: .
V gene: TRBV7-2
CDR3 DNA: TGTGCCAGCAGCCAGGACAGGGTCACCGGGGAGCTGTTTTTT
CDR3 protein: CASSQDRVTGELFF

D gene: .
J gene: TRBJ1-1
clone size: many
V gene: TRBV20-1
CDR3 DNA: TGCAGTGCCCCGGGCCGCCCAGTGGGCACTGAAGCTTTCTTT
CDR3 protein: CSAPGRPVGTEAFF

D gene: .
J gene: TRBJ2-3
clone size: .
V gene: TRBV11-3
CDR3 DNA: TGTGCCAGCAGCTCCCGGGCGGAGAGCACAGATACGCAGTATTTT
CDR3 protein: CASSSRAESTDTQYF

D gene: TRBD2
J gene: TRBJ2-5
clone size: many
V gene: TRBV20-1
CDR3 DNA: TGCAGTGCTATTACGGGGGGGGTAGAGACCCAGTACTTC
CDR3 protein: CSAITGGVETQYF

D gene: TRBD1
J gene: TRBJ1-6
clone size: few
V gene: TRBV28
CDR3 DNA: TGTGCCAGCAGGGCCGGACAGGGGTATAATTCACCCCTCCACTTT
CDR3 protein: CASRAGQGYNSPLHF

D gene: TRBD1
J gene: TRBJ2-7
clone size: few
V gene: TRBV18
CDR3 DNA: TGTGCCAGCTCAGTGGACAGGGTAAACGAGCAGTACTTC
CDR3 protein: CASSVDRVNEQYF

D gene: .
J gene: TRBJ1-3
clone size: .
V gene: TRBV25-1
CDR3 DNA: TGTGCCAGCAGTGAATCTCTGGACTACGGAAACACCATATATTTT
CDR3 protein: CASSESLDYGNTIYF

D gene: .
J gene: TRBJ2-2
clone size: few
V gene: TRBV9
CDR3 DNA: TGTGCCAGCAGCCCGAGTGGGGGACCAACTACCACCGGGGAGCTGTTTTTT
CDR3 protein: CASSPSGGPTTTGELFF

D gene: .
J gene: TRBJ2-2
clone size: many
V gene: TRBV20-1
CDR3 DNA: TGCAGTGCTAGTGTGGGGAAGGTGGCCGGGGAGCTGTTTTTT
CDR3 protein: CSASVGKVAGELFF

D gene: .
J gene: TRBJ2-1
clone size: few
V gene: TRBV5-1
CDR3 DNA: TGCGCCAGCAGCTTGGGTCAGGCCTACAATGAGCAGTTCTTC
CDR3 protein: CASSLGQAYNEQFF

D gene: .
J gene: TRBJ2-1
clone size: .
V gene: TRBV30
CDR3 DNA: TGTGCCTGGAGCGCCGACAGGAGGAACAATGAGCAGTTCTTC
CDR3 protein: CAWSADRRNNEQFF

D gene: .
J gene: TRBJ1-1
clone size: .
V gene: TRBV7-2
CDR3 DNA: TGTGCCAGCAGCTTAATACGGCGGACTGAAGCTTTCTTT
CDR3 protein: CASSLIRRTEAFF

D gene: .
J gene: TRBJ2-3
clone size: .
V gene: TRBV4-1
CDR3 DNA: TGCGCCAGCAGCCAAGACGTAAGGCGCACAGATACGCAGTATTTT
CDR3 protein: CASSQDVRRTDTQYF

D gene: .
J gene: TRBJ1-6
clone size: few
V gene: TRBV28
CDR3 DNA: TGTGCCAGCAGCCCCGGACAGTTCAGCTCCTATAATTCACCCCTCCACTTT
CDR3 protein: CASSPGQFSSYNSPLHF

D gene: .
J gene: TRBJ2-1
clone size: many
V gene: TRBV11-2
CDR3 DNA: TGTGCCAGCAGCTTAAGCACAGGGTCTGAGCAGTTCTTC
CDR3 protein: CASSLSTGSEQFF

D gene: .
J gene: TRBJ2-2
clone size: many
V gene: TRBV29-1
CDR3 DNA: TGCGGAGGGAATAAGGACACCGGGGAGCTGTTTTTT
CDR3 protein: CGGNKDTGELFF

D gene: .
J gene: TRBJ2-7
clone size: few
V gene: TRBV28
CDR3 DNA: TGTGCCAGCAGTTTCATGTGGGAGCGCGAGCAGTACTTC
CDR3 protein: CASSFMWEREQYF

D gene: TRBD1
J gene: TRBJ1-2
clone size: many
V gene: TRBV20-1
CDR3 DNA: TGCAGTGCTACAGGGGGCACGGGCTACACCTTC
CDR3 protein: CSATGGTGYTF

D gene: .
J gene: TRBJ2-7
clone size: many
V gene: TRBV3-1
CDR3 DNA: TGTGCCAGCAGCCAATCTGGGGCAGGGCTCCACGAGCAGTACTTC
CDR3 protein: CASSQSGAGLHEQYF

D gene: TRBD2
J gene: TRBJ2-3
clone size: .
V gene: TRBV5-6
CDR3 DNA: TGTGCCAGCAGCATGGAGGGAACTAGCGGGGGCATAGACTTACTCACAGATACGCAGTATTTT
CDR3 protein: CASSMEGTSGGIDLLTDTQYF

D gene: .
J gene: TRBJ2-5
clone size: .
V gene: TRBV7-8
CDR3 DNA: TGTGCCAGCAGCTCCGGACAGCTCCAAGAGACCCAGTACTTC
CDR3 protein: CASSSGQLQETQYF

D gene: .
J gene: TRBJ2-1
clone size: many
V gene: TRBV19
CDR3 DNA: TGTGCCAGTAGTGCGCGTCAGAATTACAATGAGCAGTTCTTC
CDR3 protein: CASSARQNYNEQFF

D gene: .
J gene: TRBJ2-7
clone size: many
V gene: TRBV19
CDR3 DNA: TGTGCCAGTAGAAGGGGACTGGGAGCTTACGAGCAGTACTTC
CDR3 protein: CASRRGLGAYEQYF

D gene: .
J gene: TRBJ1-5
clone size: many
V gene: TRBV12-3/TRBV12-4
CDR3 DNA: TGTGCCAGCAGTTCCCCGACGGGGACGCGGCAGCCCCAGCATTTT
CDR3 protein: CASSSPTGTRQPQHF

D gene: .
J gene: TRBJ2-5
clone size: few
V gene: TRBV20-1
CDR3 DNA: TGCAGTCTCCGGCTCCTTCTAGCGGAGACCCAGTACTTC
CDR3 protein: CSLRLLLAETQYF

D gene: .
J gene: TRBJ2-1
clone size: many
V gene: TRBV20-1
CDR3 DNA: TGCAGTGCTATCCGGATCGAGAGCTCCTACAATGAGCAGTTCTTC
CDR3 protein: CSAIRIESSYNEQFF

D gene: .
J gene: TRBJ1-4
clone size: few
V gene: TRBV7-2
CDR3 DNA: TGTGCCAGCAGCCTTCCTAGGACAGCGAATGAAAAACTGTTTTTT
CDR3 protein: CASSLPRTANEKLFF

D gene: .
J gene: TRBJ2-7
clone size: few
V gene: TRBV28
CDR3 DNA: TGTGCCAGCAGTTCCGGGCAGGTCCTCTACGAGCAGTACTTC
CDR3 protein: CASSSGQVLYEQYF

D gene: TRBD1
J gene: TRBJ2-7
clone size: .
V gene: TRBV5-3
CDR3 DNA: TGTGCCAGAAGCTTGAGAAGGGACCCGGGACAGGAAAACTACGAGCAGTACTTC
CDR3 protein: CARSLRRDPGQENYEQYF

D gene: TRBD2
J gene: TRBJ2-1
clone size: few
V gene: TRBV11-3
CDR3 DNA: TGTGCCAGCAGCCTCGGTGCGGTAGTAACGGGGGGAAACAATGAGCAGTTCTTC
CDR3 protein: CASSLGAVVTGGNNEQFF

D gene: .
J gene: TRBJ1-5
clone size: many
V gene: TRBV3-1
CDR3 DNA: TGTGCCAGCAGCCATTTCGGCGCCCAGCCCCAGCATTTT
CDR3 protein: CASSHFGAQPQHF

D gene: TRBD2
J gene: TRBJ2-1
clone size: many
V gene: TRBV3-1
CDR3 DNA: TGTGCCAGCAGCCAAACTAGCGGGAGACGCAATGAGCAGTTCTTC
CDR3 protein: CASSQTSGRRNEQFF

D gene: .
J gene: TRBJ2-1
clone size: many
V gene: TRBV12-3/TRBV12-4
CDR3 DNA: TGTGCCAGCAGTTCCGTTAATAGCAATGAGCAGTTCTTC
CDR3 protein: CASSSVNSNEQFF